The 11 T cell receptor beta chains in this list originate from one sample, sequenced in a study of human T cells and chemical hapten exposure. As to time point: patch test 3, about 24 weeks after DPC sensitization. Regarding treatment: therapeutic diphenylcyclopropenone sensitization with weekly scalp DPC. TCRdb reprocessed the RACE reads via MiXCR and lists one record per CDR3 protein. The sample carries some 52,000 distinct CDR3 sequences, approximately 9.9% recorded once. The input for sequencing was whole blood, taken in connection with sensitization to the hapten diphenylcyclopropenone (DPC). The receptor set was obtained from a woman in her thirties or forties with alopecia areata. Some clones in this sample may be carry-over from other donors' samples.

This clonotype showed up many times. The chain uses TRBV7-6 and TRBJ1-4; D remains unclear. The CDR3 is made up of 16 amino acids. V gave up 5 bases and J gave up 0 bases, with 13 bases separating them. CDR1 is SGHVS and CDR2 is FNYEAQ in the germline V gene. The CDR3 loop reads CASSDPYRSTNEKLFF. Written as DNA, the CDR3 is TGTGCCAGCAGCGACCCTTACAGATCAACTAATGAAAAACTGTTTTTT.

This clonotype was counted at least ten times. The rearrangement links TRBV7-9 to TRBJ1-1, with D perhaps matching TRBD1 (6 bases). This CDR3 contains 13 residues. Germline V gene sequence: CDR1 SEHNR, CDR2 FQNEAQ (reference sequence). Trimming removed 4 bases at V and 10 bases at J, with 16 bases between. CDR3: CASSSTGLNGAFF. DNA of the CDR3: TGTGCCAGCAGCTCCACAGGGTTGAATGGAGCTTTCTTT.

The chain has TRBV29-1 and TRBJ2-3; 8 positions agree with TRBD2. The V gene end was trimmed by 6 bases and the J gene end by 2 bases; junction bases not matched to a gene: 13. CDR3 length: 16 amino acids. Germline-derived CDR1 and CDR2 are SQVTM and ANQGSEA. For the CDR3, the DNA is TGCAGCGTCGATAGCCTGGGAGCGGGGGCCACAGATACGCAGTATTTT. It specifies CSVDSLGAGATDTQYF.

In this sample, this clonotype turned up a few times. This chain joins TRBV4-3 and TRBJ2-6; TRBD1 is a possible D gene (5 bases). This CDR3 has 16 residues. In germline, CDR1 is LGHNA, CDR2 YSLEER. V gave up 0 bases and J gave up 0 bases, with 6 bases separating them. The CDR3 region is CASSQDRVSGANVLTF. CDR3 bases: TGCGCCAGCAGCCAAGACAGGGTCTCTGGGGCCAACGTCCTGACTTTC.

This clonotype has at least ten counts. The genes are TRBV5-1 and TRBJ2-3; 10 positions agree with TRBD2. Germline lookup yields CDR1 SGHRS and CDR2 YFSETQ. V lost 3 bases and J lost 2; bases outside the gene matches: 6. The length of the CDR3 is 16 residues. The CDR3 is CASSSILAGITDTQYF. The CDR3 nucleotides are TGCGCCAGCAGCTCGATACTAGCGGGGATCACAGATACGCAGTATTTT.

This clonotype was observed at least ten times. V usage is TRBV2 and J usage is TRBJ1-1; D uncertain. CDR1 and CDR2 (germline): SNHLY, FYNNEI. V shed 0 bases and J shed 6 bases, with 14 bases lying between them. The length of the CDR3 is 15 residues. In DNA form, the CDR3 reads TGTGCCAGCAGTGAAGCTAGGCAGCTCGGCGCTGAAGCTTTCTTT. Protein: CASSEARQLGAEAFF.

This clonotype was counted a few times. The V gene is TRBV6-6, the J gene TRBJ1-4, with D uncertain. The CDR3 is 12 residues long. V was cut by 0 bases and J by 7 bases, with 3 bases left in between. Germline V CDR1 and CDR2: MNHNY, SVGAGI (reference sequence). The CDR3 sequence is CASSYSREKLFF. CDR3 in DNA: TGTGCCAGCAGTTACTCGCGTGAAAAACTGTTTTTT.

This clonotype is categorized as medium-sized. CDR3 sequence: CASSEGDETDTQYF. The DNA of the CDR3 is TGTGCCAGCAGTGAGGGGGATGAGACAGATACGCAGTATTTT. V usage is TRBV6-1 and J usage is TRBJ2-3; D could derive from TRBD1 or TRBD2 (5 bases each). CDR1 MNHNS and CDR2 SASEGT come from the germline V gene. Trimming cost V 3 bases and J 3 bases, with 10 bases left between them. The CDR3 is 14 residues long.

This clonotype came up many times. J is TRBJ2-7 and V is TRBV7-9; tentative D call: TRBD2 (6 bases). Trimming took 1 base from V and 2 from J, leaving 18 bases between them. This CDR3 comprises 17 residues. CDR1 is SEHNR and CDR2 is FQNEAQ in the germline V gene (reference sequence). This CDR3 is CASSLVAGTATPYEQYF. CDR3 bases: TGTGCCAGCAGCTTAGTCGCGGGGACGGCGACTCCCTACGAGCAGTACTTC.

The chain combines TRBV27 with TRBJ1-5; D not resolved. CDR3 length: 15 residues. CDR1 and CDR2 (germline): MNHEY, SMNVEV (reference sequence). V was pared by 7 bases and J by 1 base, with 14 bases between. CDR3 sequence reads: CASTPNGRSNQPQHF. The CDR3 DNA follows: TGTGCCAGCACCCCGAACGGTAGGAGCAATCAGCCCCAGCATTTT.

This clonotype showed up just a few times. The genes are TRBV30 and TRBJ2-3; D is uncertain. V gave up 6 bases and J gave up 5 bases, with 15 bases separating them. CDR1 is GTSNPN and CDR2 is SVGIG in the germline V gene (reference sequence). The CDR3 consists of 13 residues. CDR3 DNA: TGTGCCTGCCCGGGTCTCCAGGTAGATACGCAGTATTTT. Translating it yields CACPGLQVDTQYF.